One and the same sample provided the 28 T cell receptor beta chains below, sequenced in a study of T-cell reconstitution after alpha-beta-depleted transplantation in children. The TCRbeta library was prepared with unique molecular identifiers. MiXCR was run by TCRdb on the PCR reads, yielding one entry per CDR3 protein. The table includes under 750,000 distinct CDR3 sequences, more than 20% detected once. Sample: PBMCs, mostly from graft donor cells, taken 360 days after TCRalphabeta/CD19-depleted stem cell transplant. These receptors were collected from a boy in the first two years of life who had a stem cell transplant for acute myeloid leukemia, so the T cells may come from the graft donor.

The chain has TRBV27 and TRBJ2-5, with 8 positions matching TRBD2. The CDR3 has 14 residues. Per germline, CDR1 MNHEY and CDR2 SMNVEV (reference sequence). After removal of 4 bases from V and 4 bases from J, the junction contained 5 bases not matched to a gene. CDR3 in amino acids: CASSSGGAAETQYF. CDR3 sequence (DNA): TGTGCCAGCAGTTCGGGGGGGGCCGCAGAGACCCAGTACTTC.

This clonotype was counted ten times or more. CDR3 sequence: CSAGSGGDYYNEQFF. DNA for the CDR3: TGCAGTGCCGGTAGCGGGGGGGACTACTACAATGAGCAGTTCTTC. The chain joins TRBV20-1 to TRBJ2-1; 11 bases align to TRBD2. The CDR3 extends over 15 amino acids. Trimming removed 6 bases from V and 3 bases from J; junction bases left unmatched: 7. Germline CDR1 is DFQATT and CDR2 is SNEGSKA (reference sequence).

The sample holds many counts of this clonotype. The chain uses TRBV20-1 and TRBJ1-2; weak D call: TRBD1 (5 bases). Trimming stripped 1 base from V and 5 bases from J, with 17 bases between. In germline, CDR1 is DFQATT, CDR2 SNEGSKA (reference sequence). The CDR3 is 15 residues long. The chain's CDR3 is CSARAYSGAPYGYTF. The CDR3 DNA reads TGCAGTGCTAGAGCCTACAGTGGGGCCCCATATGGCTACACCTTC.

This clonotype showed up many times. V is TRBV21-1 and J is TRBJ1-6. TRBV21-1 is assigned pseudogene status. CDR3 size: 12 residues. The CDR3 DNA follows: TGTGCCAGCAGCAAAGAGAAACCACCCCTCCACTTT. This sequence encodes CASSKEKPPLHF.

This clonotype was observed a handful of times. The V and J genes are TRBV6-2 or TRBV6-3 and TRBJ2-7; a possible D gene is TRBD1 (6 bases). CDR3 length equals 14 residues. Per the germline V gene, CDR1 is MNHEY and CDR2 is SVGEGT. Trimming cost V 6 bases and J 0 bases, with 12 bases left between them. The CDR3 loop reads CASSSTGYSYEQYF. CDR3 nucleotide sequence: TGTGCCAGCAGCTCCACAGGGTACTCCTACGAGCAGTACTTC.

In this sample, this clonotype turned up a few times. The rearrangement uses TRBV5-1 and TRBJ2-2, with 7 positions matching TRBD1. The V segment lost 4 bases and the J segment 5 bases; nucleotides outside the gene matches: 8. This CDR3 has 15 amino acids. The germline gives CDR1 SGHRS, CDR2 YFSETQ. CDR3 region: CASSIGQARTGELFF. CDR3 nucleotides: TGCGCCAGCAGCATTGGACAGGCCCGGACCGGGGAGCTGTTTTTT.

The table lists this clonotype with a few counts. This chain links TRBV12-3 or TRBV12-4 with TRBJ1-1; 7 bases align to TRBD1. CDR3 length equals 14 residues. Trimming at V came to 6 bases and at J to 3 bases, leaving 7 bases not matched to a gene. DNA for the CDR3: TGTGCCAGCAGCAGGGGACAGACTTACACTGAAGCTTTCTTT. It translates to CASSRGQTYTEAFF.

This clonotype was seen only a few times. The rearrangement links TRBV20-1 to TRBJ2-5, with a possible D match to TRBD2 (6 bases). Germline lookup yields CDR1 DFQATT and CDR2 SNEGSKA (reference sequence). Trimming removed 4 bases at V and 8 bases at J, with 11 bases between. The CDR3 runs to 11 residues. CDR3 amino acids: CSATAGNTQYF. The CDR3 DNA reads as TGCAGTGCTACTGCGGGGAACACCCAGTACTTC.

The chain is built from TRBV29-1 and TRBJ1-2; TRBD1 is a possible D gene (6 bases). This CDR3 region has 13 residues. V was pared by 3 bases and J by 7 bases, with 15 bases between. CDR1 is SQVTM, CDR2 ANQGSEA, per germline. The CDR3 region is CSVEGVLGAGYTF. CDR3 sequence (DNA): TGCAGCGTTGAGGGGGTATTGGGGGCTGGCTACACCTTC.

The rearrangement links TRBV29-1 to TRBJ2-5; no definite D call. Trimming removed 3 bases at V and 6 bases at J, with 11 bases between. CDR1 and CDR2 from the germline V gene are SQVTM and ANQGSEA. The CDR3 covers 12 residues. CDR3 in DNA: TGCAGCGTTGAGGAAGCAAGGCAGACCCAGTACTTC. It specifies CSVEEARQTQYF.

This clonotype was recorded many times. The chain recombines TRBV20-1 with TRBJ2-7, with D perhaps matching TRBD2 (6 bases). V was pared by 6 bases and J by 0 bases, with 15 bases between. The V gene's germline CDR1 is DFQATT and CDR2 SNEGSKA (reference sequence). The CDR3 runs 14 residues. The DNA for the CDR3 is TGCAGTGCCCTCGGGAGTCATAGCTCCTACGAGCAGTACTTC. This translates into CSALGSHSSYEQYF.

This clonotype was seen many times. The chain employs TRBV5-1 and TRBJ2-5, with D unresolved. The V end was cut by 0 bases, the J end by 4 bases, with 7 bases between. Germline assignment: CDR1 SGHRS and CDR2 YFSETQ. CDR3 length equals 13 residues. CDR3 region: CASSLENLETQYF. CDR3 bases: TGCGCCAGCAGCTTGGAAAACCTAGAGACCCAGTACTTC.

At least ten counts were recorded for this clonotype. The rearrangement links TRBV9 to TRBJ2-1; TRBD2 agrees at 8 bases. From germline, CDR1 is SGDLS and CDR2 YYNGEE. The CDR3 is 15 amino acids. Trimming cost V 3 bases and J 0 bases; bases outside gene matches: 2. The CDR3 spells CASSGGGSSYNEQFF. In nucleotides, the CDR3 is TGTGCCAGCAGCGGCGGGGGGAGCTCCTACAATGAGCAGTTCTTC.

The chain joins TRBV5-8 to TRBJ2-5; tentative D call: TRBD2 (5 bases). This CDR3 is built from 15 residues. With 0 bases removed from V and 2 bases from J, the gap between germline ends came to 11 bases. The germline V gene has CDR1 SGHTS and CDR2 YDEGEE. CDR3 loop: CASSLGRGRQETQYF. The DNA of the CDR3 is TGTGCCAGCAGCTTGGGTAGAGGGCGACAAGAGACCCAGTACTTC.

In its sample, this clonotype was seen many times. This chain connects TRBV7-9 to TRBJ1-1, with D uncertain. This CDR3 comprises 12 residues. Germline V gene data show CDR1 as SEHNR and CDR2 as FQNEAQ (reference sequence). V was clipped by 7 bases and J by 5 bases, with 11 bases between them. CDR3 in DNA: TGTGCCAGCACCCCGAAGGAGACTGAAGCTTTCTTT. This gives the protein CASTPKETEAFF.

The V call is TRBV30, the J call TRBJ1-1; 8 bases are shared with TRBD1. CDR3 length: 15 residues. V trimming: 5 bases; J trimming: 5 bases; junction bases outside the gene matches: 13. From germline, CDR1 is GTSNPN and CDR2 SVGIG (reference sequence). In DNA, the CDR3 is TGTGCCTGGTCATCGGGCAGGGGGCATCAAACTGAAGCTTTCTTT. Protein: CAWSSGRGHQTEAFF.

This clonotype has at least ten counts. The CDR3 sequence is CSVGVTHGYTF. The CDR3 DNA follows: TGCAGCGTTGGTGTAACTCATGGCTACACCTTC. The V and J genes are TRBV29-1 and TRBJ1-2; D gene unclear. Germline V gives CDR1 SQVTM, CDR2 ANQGSEA. V lost 4 bases and J 6 bases, leaving 9 bases between the germline ends. This CDR3 spans 11 amino acids.

This clonotype has ten or more counts. This chain connects TRBV20-1 to TRBJ2-2; 7 bases agree with TRBD1. CDR1 is DFQATT and CDR2 is SNEGSKA in the germline V gene (reference sequence). The V segment lost 5 bases and the J segment 4 bases; nucleotides outside the gene matches: 7. The CDR3 sequence is 14 residues long. CDR3: CSAVTGTATGELFF. DNA for the CDR3: TGCAGTGCTGTAACCGGGACAGCCACCGGGGAGCTGTTTTTT.

J is TRBJ2-6 and V is TRBV6-5; D gene uncertain. This CDR3 is 16 amino acids long. Germline V gene data show CDR1 as MNHEY and CDR2 as SVGAGI. With 2 bases removed from V and 1 base from J, the gap between germline ends came to 9 bases. CDR3 nucleotides: TGTGCCAGCAGTTACGGGGTACGTTCTGGGGCCAACGTCCTGACTTTC. Encoded protein: CASSYGVRSGANVLTF.

This clonotype was detected a few times. The chain uses TRBV20-1 and TRBJ1-4, with D maybe TRBD1 (5 bases). The V gene's germline CDR1 is DFQATT and CDR2 SNEGSKA (reference sequence). The CDR3 is made up of 15 amino acids. Trimming shortened V by 1 base and J by 6 bases, and 15 bases separated the two germline ends. CDR3 DNA: TGCAGTGCTAGAGGGTACGGGACCGTAGATGAAAAACTGTTTTTT. As protein: CSARGYGTVDEKLFF.

The rearrangement joins TRBV12-3 or TRBV12-4 to TRBJ2-5; maybe TRBD2 (6 bases). Trimming pared 5 bases from V and 4 bases from J, leaving 17 bases between. The CDR3 runs to 15 residues. The CDR3 bases are TGTGCCAGCAGTCCAGACCAAGCCGGGAGAGAGACCCAGTACTTC. Amino acid sequence: CASSPDQAGRETQYF.

The J gene is TRBJ1-4, the V gene TRBV15; D is unclear. The CDR3 is 13 amino acids. Germline assignment: CDR1 LNHNV and CDR2 YYDKDF (reference sequence). V was pared by 1 base and J by 7 bases, with 7 bases between. The CDR3 reads CATSRAGGEKLFF. The DNA for the CDR3 is TGTGCCACCAGCAGAGCGGGAGGTGAAAAACTGTTTTTT.

At least ten counts were recorded for this clonotype. The chain recombines TRBV20-1 with TRBJ2-1; D gene uncertain. V shed 2 bases and J shed 9 bases, with 8 bases lying between them. The CDR3 spans 11 residues. CDR1 DFQATT and CDR2 SNEGSKA come from the germline V gene (reference sequence). The CDR3 coding sequence is TGCAGTGCTAGATGGATAGGTGAGCAGTTCTTC. Translated, it gives CSARWIGEQFF.

V is TRBV7-9 and J is TRBJ2-1; D gene uncertain. Germline V gives CDR1 SEHNR, CDR2 FQNEAQ (reference sequence). V dropped 0 bases and J dropped 10 bases, with 10 bases sitting between them. This CDR3 has 13 residues. The DNA for the CDR3 is TGTGCCAGCAGCTTAGCACCGGTTGGGGAGCAGTTCTTC. Amino acid sequence: CASSLAPVGEQFF.

The table lists this clonotype with many counts. The gene calls are TRBV12-3 or TRBV12-4 and TRBJ2-1; D not resolved. This CDR3 has 14 residues. Trimming cost V 3 bases and J 0 bases, with 6 bases left between them. The CDR3 nucleotides read TGTGCCAGCAGTTTCGACCCCTCCTACAATGAGCAGTTCTTC. Protein: CASSFDPSYNEQFF.

V gene TRBV12-3 or TRBV12-4 combines with J gene TRBJ2-7; 11 bases fit TRBD2. V lost 4 bases and J lost 3; bases outside the gene matches: 5. There are 15 residues in the CDR3. CDR3 DNA: TGTGCCAGCAGTTCAATAGCGGGGGGGCGCTACGAGCAGTACTTC. Translating it yields CASSSIAGGRYEQYF.

This CDR3 is CSAWGGDQPQHF. Here the CDR3 DNA reads TGCAGTGCCTGGGGGGGGGATCAGCCCCAGCATTTT. The chain has TRBV20-1 and TRBJ1-5, with a possible D match to TRBD1 (5 bases). With 6 bases removed from V and 5 bases from J, the gap between germline ends came to 11 bases. This CDR3 is 12 amino acids long. Germline assignment: CDR1 DFQATT and CDR2 SNEGSKA (reference sequence).

A few counts support this clonotype. This chain uses TRBV6-1 with TRBJ2-1; D uncertain. The germline V and J ends were trimmed by 5 bases and 0 bases, with 17 bases remaining between them. The CDR3 covers 17 residues. CDR1 and CDR2 (germline): MNHNS, SASEGT. CDR3 in amino acids: CASSPRSFSRSYNEQFF. The CDR3 DNA sequence: TGTGCCAGCAGTCCCCGGTCCTTCTCTCGCTCCTACAATGAGCAGTTCTTC.